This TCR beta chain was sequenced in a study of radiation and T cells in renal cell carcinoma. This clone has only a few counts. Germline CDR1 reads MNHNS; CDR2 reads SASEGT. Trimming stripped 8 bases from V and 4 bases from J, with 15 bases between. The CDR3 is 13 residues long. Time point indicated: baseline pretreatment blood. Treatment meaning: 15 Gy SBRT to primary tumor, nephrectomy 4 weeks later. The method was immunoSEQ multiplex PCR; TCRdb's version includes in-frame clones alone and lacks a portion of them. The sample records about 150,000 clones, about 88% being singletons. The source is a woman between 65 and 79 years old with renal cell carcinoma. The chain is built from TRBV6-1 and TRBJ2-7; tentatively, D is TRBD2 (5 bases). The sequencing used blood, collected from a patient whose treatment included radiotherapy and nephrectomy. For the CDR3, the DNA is TGTGCCAGCTGGAACGGAGGATTTTACGAGCAGTACTTC. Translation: CASWNGGFYEQYF.